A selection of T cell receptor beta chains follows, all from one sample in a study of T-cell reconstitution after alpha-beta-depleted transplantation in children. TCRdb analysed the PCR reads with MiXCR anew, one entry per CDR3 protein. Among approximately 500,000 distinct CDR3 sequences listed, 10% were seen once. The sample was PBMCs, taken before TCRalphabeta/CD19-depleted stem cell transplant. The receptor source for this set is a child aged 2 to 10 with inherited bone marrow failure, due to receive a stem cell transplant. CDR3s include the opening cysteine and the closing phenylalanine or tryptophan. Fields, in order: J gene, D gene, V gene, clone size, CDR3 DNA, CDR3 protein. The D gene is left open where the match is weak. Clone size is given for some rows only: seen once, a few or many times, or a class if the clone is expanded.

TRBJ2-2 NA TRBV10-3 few TGTGCCATCAGTGCGGAGGAGGTGGGCACCGGGGAGCTGTTTTTT CAISAEEVGTGELFF
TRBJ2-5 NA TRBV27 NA TGTGCCAGCAGTTTATCGCGCGGGGTCTTACAAGAGACCCAGTACTTC CASSLSRGVLQETQYF
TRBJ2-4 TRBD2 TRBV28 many TGTGCCAGCAGTACGGGACTAGCGGGAGGGCCGGGCAAAAACATTCAGTACTTC CASSTGLAGGPGKNIQYF
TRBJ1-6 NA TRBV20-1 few TGCAGTGCTAGTTGGAAGATACATAATTCACCCCTCCACTTT CSASWKIHNSPLHF
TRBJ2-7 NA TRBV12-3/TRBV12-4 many TGTGCCAGCAGTTTAGCGGGAATAGGGGACGAGCAGTACTTC CASSLAGIGDEQYF
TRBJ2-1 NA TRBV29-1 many TGCAGCGTTGAAGAGGTCAATGAGCAGTTCTTC CSVEEVNEQFF
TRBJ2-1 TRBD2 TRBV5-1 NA TGCGCCAGCAGCCGGGACCTAGCGGGAGTCGCCAATGAGCAGTTCTTC CASSRDLAGVANEQFF
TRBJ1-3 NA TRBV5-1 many TGCGCCAGCAGATTCGGGACGGCGGAATCTGGAAACACCATATATTTT CASRFGTAESGNTIYF
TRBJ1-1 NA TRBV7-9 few TGTGCCAGCAGCTTAGGAGCAGGGCCCACTGAAGCTTTCTTT CASSLGAGPTEAFF
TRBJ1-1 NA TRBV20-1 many TGCAGTGCCCGTGACTGGAACACTGAAGCTTTCTTT CSARDWNTEAFF
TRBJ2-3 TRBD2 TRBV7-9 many TGTGCCAGCAGCTTAAGTCCGGGGGGGAGCACAGATACGCAGTATTTT CASSLSPGGSTDTQYF
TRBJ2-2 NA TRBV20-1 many TGCAGTGCTTTCCGCATGGAGCGCCTTACCGGGGAGCTGTTTTTT CSAFRMERLTGELFF
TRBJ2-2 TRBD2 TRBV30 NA TGTGCCGCGAGGGGACTAGGGGCCGGGGAGCTGTTTTTT CAARGLGAGELFF
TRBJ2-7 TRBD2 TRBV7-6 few TGTGCCAGCAGCTTGGGACTACGAGACTACGAGCAGTACTTC CASSLGLRDYEQYF
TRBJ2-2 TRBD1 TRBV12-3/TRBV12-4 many TGTGCCAGCAGTTTCCACCAGACAGGGCCCGGGGAGCTGTTTTTT CASSFHQTGPGELFF
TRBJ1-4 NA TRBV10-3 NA TGTGCCATCAGTGAAGATACTGGGAGAATAGGAAAACTGTTTTTT CAISEDTGRIGKLFF
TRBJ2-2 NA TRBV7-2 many TGTGCCAGCAGCGGGGCAGGCCTCGGGCGTCCCGGGGAGCTGTTTTTT CASSGAGLGRPGELFF
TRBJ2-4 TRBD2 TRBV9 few TGTGCCAGCAGCGTAGGACTAGCGGGAGCCAAAAACATTCAGTACTTC CASSVGLAGAKNIQYF
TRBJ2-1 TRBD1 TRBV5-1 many TGCGCCAGCAGCTCCACGCCGGGACAGGGTCATGAGCAGTTCTTC CASSSTPGQGHEQFF
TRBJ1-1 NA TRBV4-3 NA TGCGCCAGCAGCCAGGGGCGGGGGGCCACTGAAGCTTTCTTT CASSQGRGATEAFF
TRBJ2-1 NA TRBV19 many TGTGCCAGTAGTATCTCTCTCAATGAGCAGTTCTTC CASSISLNEQFF
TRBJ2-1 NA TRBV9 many TGTGCCAGCAGCGTAGGGACGGCTCCCTACAATGAGCAGTTCTTC CASSVGTAPYNEQFF
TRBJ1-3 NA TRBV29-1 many TGCAGCGTGTCCCTCACAGCTAACACCATATATTTT CSVSLTANTIYF
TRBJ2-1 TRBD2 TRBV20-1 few TGCAGTGCTAGTGAGCCTCTAGCGGGAGGGTTTAGTGAGCAGTTCTTC CSASEPLAGGFSEQFF
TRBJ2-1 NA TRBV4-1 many TGCGCCAGCAGCCAAGAGGAGGGATCCTACAATGAGCAGTTCTTC CASSQEEGSYNEQFF
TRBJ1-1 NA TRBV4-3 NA TGCGCCAACAGCCAAGACCCAGGGTTCGGGAACACTGAAGCTTTCTTT CANSQDPGFGNTEAFF